Listed here are 10 T cell receptor beta chains from one sample, sequenced in a study of PD-1 blockade in classical Hodgkin lymphoma. Time point in this sample: cycle 4 day 1 (C4D1), after more than five weeks of nivolumab. Each patient's relapse followed autologous stem cell transplantation, and brentuximab vedotin exposure varied. Sequenced by immunoSEQ multiplex PCR; TCRdb stores in-frame clones only, minus some. The data contain more than 20,000 clones, about 88% of them seen just once; the ten biggest clones take up 6.2%. Sample: peripheral blood mononuclear cells (PBMCs), taken before the fourth cycle of nivolumab. The receptors come from a human donor with classical Hodgkin lymphoma.

This clone appeared a single time. The CDR3 protein is CASSFPGNQPQHF. DNA of the CDR3: TGTGCCAGCAGCTTCCCCGGCAATCAGCCCCAGCATTTT. V is TRBV7-9 and J is TRBJ1-5; D is undetermined. V was trimmed by 3 bases and J by 2 bases, leaving 5 bases between them. From germline, CDR1 is SEHNR and CDR2 FQNEAQ (reference sequence). CDR3 length: 13 residues.

This chain uses TRBV18 with TRBJ2-7, with D possibly matching TRBD1 (5 bases). The CDR3 runs 15 residues. Trimming stripped 4 bases from V and 5 bases from J, with 18 bases between. Germline V lookup: CDR1 KGHSH, CDR2 LQKENI. In DNA form, the CDR3 reads TGTGCCAGCTCACTTTTGACAGCTTCCCCCCACGAGCAGTACTTC. Translated: CASSLLTASPHEQYF.

This clone was picked up one time. CDR3 region: CASSLQEGSYEQYF. For the CDR3, the DNA is TGTGCCAGCAGCCTTCAAGAAGGGTCCTACGAGCAGTACTTC. The chain links TRBV7-9 to TRBJ2-7; D gene uncertain. V lost 5 bases and J lost 1, with 12 bases in between. The CDR3 is made up of 14 amino acids. Germline V gene sequence: CDR1 SEHNR, CDR2 FQNEAQ (reference sequence).

The chain combines TRBV29-1 with TRBJ1-5; weak D call: TRBD1 (5 bases). Germline-derived CDR1 and CDR2 are SQVTM and ANQGSEA. The CDR3 loop spans 12 amino acids. Trimming left V 6 bases short and J 1 base short, with 7 bases between. The CDR3 coding sequence is TGCAGCGTCCGGGACAGCAATCAGCCCCAGCATTTT. Translating gives CSVRDSNQPQHF.

This clone showed up just once. This chain joins TRBV27 and TRBJ2-7; 8 nucleotides agree with TRBD1. The V gene end was trimmed by 0 bases and the J gene end by 3 bases; junction bases not matched to a gene: 10. Germline-derived CDR1 and CDR2 are MNHEY and SMNVEV (reference sequence). The CDR3 runs to 17 residues. Written as DNA, the CDR3 is TGTGCCAGCAGTTTATCCGTGCGGACAGGGTATCGCTACGAGCAGTACTTC. This translates into CASSLSVRTGYRYEQYF.

V usage is TRBV7-9 and J usage is TRBJ2-7, with TRBD1 as a possible D gene (6 bases). The CDR3 is made up of 13 amino acids. Trimming removed 5 bases from V and 3 bases from J, with 11 bases in between. CDR1 SEHNR and CDR2 FQNEAQ come from the germline V gene (reference sequence). CDR3 nucleotide sequence: TGTGCCAGCAGCAAAGGACAGTTCTACGAGCAGTACTTC. Residues: CASSKGQFYEQYF.

This chain connects TRBV5-1 to TRBJ2-4; the match to TRBD2 covers 7 bases. Unmatched junction bases numbered 10, after V lost 4 bases and J lost 6 bases. This CDR3 comprises 15 residues. Germline assignment: CDR1 SGHRS and CDR2 YFSETQ. CDR3 coding DNA: TGCGCCAGCAGCCCCATTCTGTCGGGAGGAAACATTCAGTACTTC. Its translation: CASSPILSGGNIQYF.

The chain links TRBV12-5 to TRBJ2-1; the match to TRBD2 covers 9 bases. The CDR3 has 16 residues. CDR1 is LGHNT and CDR2 is FRNRAP in the germline V gene. Losses at the gene ends were 4 bases for V and 4 bases for J; bases not matched to a gene: 8. The CDR3 region is CASGSIAGGWYNEQFF. CDR3 in DNA: TGTGCTAGTGGTTCGATCGCGGGAGGGTGGTACAATGAGCAGTTCTTC.

The rearrangement joins TRBV30 to TRBJ1-4, with TRBD1 as a possible D gene (6 bases). This CDR3 has 15 amino acids. Looked up from germline, CDR1 is GTSNPN and CDR2 is SVGIG (reference sequence). V was clipped by 3 bases and J by 7 bases, with 18 bases between them. CDR3 coding DNA: TGTGCCTGGAGCCCAGGTCTGGGGGGCGGTGAAAAACTGTTTTTT. Translating it yields CAWSPGLGGGEKLFF.

This clone was observed a few times. The chain is built from TRBV7-2 and TRBJ1-2; D is ambiguous. The V end lost 7 bases, the J end lost 6 bases, and 18 bases lay between the germline ends. The CDR3 extends over 14 amino acids. CDR1 SGHTA and CDR2 FQGNSA come from the germline V gene. In DNA form, the CDR3 reads TGTGCCAGCACCACCGCATATCCGGAGGATGGCTACACCTTC. It codes for CASTTAYPEDGYTF.